Described below is a single T cell receptor (beta chain) sequence and its context. Based on its abundance in the sample, this clone is medium-sized (0.01 to 0.1%). Its specific antigen is unknown. Base quality data are lacking; no much larger clone is found one base away. The sample is drawn from a study of OX40 agonist ivuxolimab in advanced cancers. General notes on the study: The costimulatory receptor OX40 (CD134) was targeted by ivuxolimab, a fully human IgG2 agonistic monoclonal antibody. Intravenous ivuxolimab was administered to patients every 2 weeks at six dose levels: 0.01, 0.1, 0.3, 1.5, 3 and 10 mg/kg. Among the approximately 50 dose-escalation patients, around 19 had hepatocellular carcinoma, about 15 melanoma, 9 renal cell carcinoma and 9 head and neck cancer. In the dose-escalation cohort, roughly four fifths of patients were male, and the mean age was approximately 64 years, with a range of roughly 20 to 80. Prior anti-PD-1, anti-PD-L1 or anti-CTLA-4 therapy was permitted, and checkpoint inhibitors had been received by roughly two fifths of dose-escalation patients. Partial responses were achieved by three dose-escalation patients, of whom one had hepatocellular carcinoma and two had cutaneous melanoma. Peripheral TCRbeta sequencing aimed to test whether ivuxolimab altered TCR sequence diversity and caused clonal T-cell expansion. The paper reports the monotherapy dose-escalation portion (N ≈ 50 patients) of the phase I ivuxolimab trial.

Genomic DNA was extracted from sorted cells for sequencing of the TCRbeta CDR3 region. TCRbeta CDR3 regions were sequenced using the immunoSEQ Assay. TCRdb retrieved this table from immuneACCESS and kept in-frame rearrangements only. Not all clones are present; in checked studies, unresolved V genes account for under half, and no reason is known for the remainder. Across this sample there are thousands of clones, with about 66% seen only once. The top ten constitute over 40% of the sample. The trial excluded patients who had a history of autoimmune disease or were on systemic immunosuppression. Peripheral blood for TCR sequencing was collected from all dose cohorts at baseline, on cycle 4 day 1, and on cycle 7 day 1. The samples were taken from a phase I, first-in-human, multicenter, open-label dose-escalation trial of ivuxolimab. Adults with locally advanced or metastatic melanoma, renal cell, hepatocellular, or head and neck squamous cell carcinoma were enrolled in the trial. CD4+ and CD8+ T cells were sorted separately from peripheral blood before TCR sequencing.

The research as a whole found: Low levels of normalized T-cell clonal expansion were also seen in some patients who did not respond. The antigen specificity of the clonally expanded peripheral T cells was not determined. Clonal expansion of both CD4+ and CD8+ blood T cells was observed from baseline to week 6 at doses 0.1 to 3.0 mg/kg. In partial responders in the 0.1-3.0 mg/kg groups, normalized peripheral clonal expansion was found to be among the lowest, especially among CD8+ T cells. After ivuxolimab, expanded clones were on average more numerous among CD8+ T cells than among CD4+ T cells.

Including the terminal cysteine and phenylalanine, the CDR3 comprises 15 residues. CDR3 DNA only is kept here, 45 bases in frame from base 1. CDR1 and CDR2 (MRHNA, SNTAGT) derive from the germline V gene. V drops 0 bases and J drops 7 bases, leaving 12 bases in between. This TCR derives from an adult with an advanced solid tumor such as melanoma, head and neck, liver or kidney cancer. The sequence is built from TRBV6-4 and TRBJ2-2; perhaps TRBD2 is the D gene, with 6 bases matching. This specimen consisted of CD4+ or CD8+ T cells sorted from blood, obtained in a trial of the OX40 agonist ivuxolimab. The DNA sequence is as follows: TGTGCCAGCAGTGACTCGAGTCAGGGAGGCGGGGAGCTGTTTTTT. This codes for CASSDSSQGGGELFF.